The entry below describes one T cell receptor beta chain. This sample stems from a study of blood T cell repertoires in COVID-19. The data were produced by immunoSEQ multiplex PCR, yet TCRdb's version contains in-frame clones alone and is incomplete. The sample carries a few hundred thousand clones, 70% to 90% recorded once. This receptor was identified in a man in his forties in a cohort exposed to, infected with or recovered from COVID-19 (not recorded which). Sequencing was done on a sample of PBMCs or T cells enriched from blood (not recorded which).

In DNA, the CDR3 is TGTGCCACCACCCCCGGGACTAGCGGGAGAGCAGATACGCAGTATTTT. Amino acids: CATTPGTSGRADTQYF. The chain has TRBV24-1 and TRBJ2-3, with 14 bases aligning to TRBD2. The J segment lost 4 bases and the V segment lost 8 bases, leaving 7 bases of the junction unmatched. Germline-derived CDR1 and CDR2 are KGHDR and SFDVKD. The CDR3 loop spans 16 amino acids.